The 17 T cell receptor beta chains given below trace back to one sample, sequenced in a study of cytomegalovirus exposure and HLA in healthy donors. The primer mix had 60 Vbeta and 13 Jbeta primers. The data were produced by immunoSEQ multiplex PCR, yet TCRdb's version contains in-frame clones alone and is incomplete. This sample yields roughly 93,000 clones, of which roughly 72% are seen a single time; around 0.63% belongs to the top ten. The sequencing input was PBMCs. Receptors were obtained from a man between 25 and 39 years old in good health and CMV-seronegative.

The rearrangement joins TRBV7-6 to TRBJ1-1, with 9 bases aligning to TRBD1. The germline V gene has CDR1 SGHVS and CDR2 FNYEAQ. The CDR3 runs 14 residues. V was clipped by 5 bases and J by 5 bases; unmatched bases: 6. For the CDR3, the DNA is TGTGCCAGCAGCGCCGGGACAGGGAGAACTGAAGCTTTCTTT. It translates to CASSAGTGRTEAFF.

This clone has only a few counts. This chain joins TRBV5-1 and TRBJ1-6; 9 nucleotides align to TRBD1. Germline loops: CDR1 SGHRS, CDR2 YFSETQ. J lost 6 bases, V lost 4 bases, and 8 bases had no gene match. This CDR3 spans 16 amino acids. The CDR3 DNA sequence: TGCGCCAGCAGCCCGGCGTCGGGACAGGGTAATTCACCCCTCCACTTT. Translating it yields CASSPASGQGNSPLHF.

The chain couples TRBV4-1 to TRBJ1-4; possible D gene TRBD1, 5 bases. CDR1 is MGHRA and CDR2 is YSYEKL in the germline V gene. The CDR3 is made up of 17 amino acids. Trimming removed 3 bases at V and 2 bases at J, with 16 bases between. The CDR3 DNA reads as TGCGCCAGCAGCCAGACCCCAGGCAGGGCGACTAATGAAAAACTGTTTTTT. Translated, it gives CASSQTPGRATNEKLFF.

CDR3 residues: CASSYSYASYEQYF. In DNA form, the CDR3 reads TGTGCCAGCAGTTACTCGTACGCGTCCTACGAGCAGTACTTC. The gene calls are TRBV6-6 and TRBJ2-7; unclear D gene. Deletions cut 0 bases from V and 1 base from J, with 7 bases between. CDR1 and CDR2 from the germline V gene are MNHNY and SVGAGI (reference sequence). This CDR3 region has 14 residues.

The rearrangement joins TRBV5-6 to TRBJ2-1, with D possibly TRBD2 on 5 matching bases. The V gene lost 4 bases and the J gene lost 0 bases, with 14 bases spanning the gap. Per the germline V gene, CDR1 is SGHDT and CDR2 is YYEEEE. CDR3 length equals 16 residues. The chain's CDR3 is CASSPFAGSSYNEQFF. The CDR3 DNA follows: TGTGCCAGCAGCCCTTTTGCGGGTAGCTCCTACAATGAGCAGTTCTTC.

There are a few counts of this clone. The rearrangement joins TRBV6-5 to TRBJ1-1; TRBD1 matches 11 bases. The V gene's germline CDR1 is MNHEY and CDR2 SVGAGI. Trimming at V came to 7 bases and at J to 5 bases, leaving 3 bases not matched to a gene. The CDR3 covers 13 residues. The CDR3 DNA is TGTGCCAGCAAGGGACAGGGGGAAACTGAAGCTTTCTTT. Protein product: CASKGQGETEAFF.

The chain combines TRBV18 with TRBJ2-1; 9 positions agree with TRBD2. Looked up from germline, CDR1 is KGHSH and CDR2 is LQKENI. V lost 4 bases to trimming and J lost 0 bases; unmatched junction nucleotides: 7. CDR3 length: 17 residues. CDR3 in amino acids: CASSLRTSASSYNEQFF. The CDR3 region has the DNA TGTGCCAGCTCACTCCGGACTAGCGCGAGCTCCTACAATGAGCAGTTCTTC.

This sequence joins TRBV10-3 and TRBJ1-4, with D perhaps TRBD1 (5 bases). Germline CDR1 ENHRY, CDR2 SYGVKD. The CDR3 is 14 amino acids. The V end was cut by 3 bases, the J end by 5 bases, with 10 bases between. In DNA, the CDR3 is TGTGCCATCAGTGATGGCAGGACAAATGAAAAACTGTTTTTT. This translates into CAISDGRTNEKLFF.

The J gene is TRBJ1-5, the V gene TRBV28, with 9 bases aligning to TRBD1. The germline CDR1 and CDR2 sequences are MDHEN and SYDVKM. CDR3 length: 16 residues. The J segment lost 7 bases and the V segment lost 3 bases, leaving 10 bases of the junction unmatched. For the CDR3, the DNA is TGTGCCAGCAGTTTCCCTGGACAGGGGTATGGGCAGCCCCAGCATTTT. Translated: CASSFPGQGYGQPQHF.

The V call is TRBV9, the J call TRBJ1-5, with 7 bases aligning to TRBD1. CDR3 length: 16 amino acids. Trimming removed 3 bases from V and 0 bases from J; junction bases left unmatched: 6. The germline gives CDR1 SGDLS, CDR2 YYNGEE. CDR3 residues: CASSGGTGDSNQPQHF. The CDR3 DNA reads as TGTGCCAGCAGCGGCGGCACAGGGGATAGCAATCAGCCCCAGCATTTT.

This chain uses TRBV11-2 with TRBJ2-1; tentatively, D is TRBD2 (5 bases). The germline V gene has CDR1 SGHAT and CDR2 FQNNGV. The CDR3 covers 14 residues. Trimming removed 2 bases at V and 5 bases at J, with 10 bases between. For the CDR3, the DNA is TGTGCCAGCAGCTTACGAGGAGGAAACAATGAGCAGTTCTTC. This sequence encodes CASSLRGGNNEQFF.

V gene TRBV11-3 combines with J gene TRBJ2-1, with TRBD2 identical over 7 bases. Trimming removed 0 bases from V and 0 bases from J; junction bases left unmatched: 5. Germline V gene lookup returns CDR1 SGHNT and CDR2 YENEEA. The CDR3 has 17 amino acids. The CDR3, as DNA: TGTGCCAGCAGCTTAGATAATAGCGGGTCCTCCTACAATGAGCAGTTCTTC. It yields the protein CASSLDNSGSSYNEQFF.

A word on this clone: This sample also contains other DNA sequences that code for the same CDR3. V is TRBV5-6 and J is TRBJ1-5; weak D call: TRBD1 (6 bases). This CDR3 region has 16 residues. Germline V CDR1 and CDR2: SGHDT, YYEEEE. Trimming removed 4 bases from V and 3 bases from J, with 17 bases in between. CDR3 coding DNA: TGTGCCAGCAGCCGCGGACAGACCTTCATCAATCAGCCCCAGCATTTT. Translation gives CASSRGQTFINQPQHF.

V is TRBV7-6 and J is TRBJ2-2; 7 bases fit TRBD2. V gave up 3 bases and J gave up 1 base; unmatched junction bases: 8. Per germline, CDR1 SGHVS and CDR2 FNYEAQ. The CDR3 loop spans 17 amino acids. For the CDR3, the DNA is TGTGCCAGCAGCTTCGGTGGAGGGACTAAGAACACCGGGGAGCTGTTTTTT. This codes for CASSFGGGTKNTGELFF.

The chain has TRBV10-3 and TRBJ2-1; 14 bases are shared with TRBD2. Unmatched junction bases numbered 5, after V lost 10 bases and J lost 6 bases. The CDR3 runs to 14 residues. Germline V gene data show CDR1 as ENHRY and CDR2 as SYGVKD. The CDR3 DNA reads TGTGCCACCTTGGGACTAGCGGGAGTCAATGAGCAGTTCTTC. Residues: CATLGLAGVNEQFF.

This clone occurred a few times. V is TRBV10-3 and J is TRBJ2-1, with D possibly being TRBD1 (6 bases). Germline V gene data show CDR1 as ENHRY and CDR2 as SYGVKD. Trimming removed 6 bases from V and 7 bases from J, with 7 bases in between. This CDR3 spans 11 amino acids. The CDR3 reads CAIRRGNEQFF. Written as DNA, the CDR3 is TGTGCCATCAGAAGGGGGAATGAGCAGTTCTTC.

This chain uses TRBV21-1 with TRBJ2-1; the D call in the table, TRBD2, was not verified against the DNA. TRBV21-1 is a known pseudogene. The CDR3 spans 17 residues. This CDR3 is CASSKMLAGGYYNEQFF. The DNA for the CDR3 is TGTGCCAGCAGCAAAATGTTAGCGGGGGGATATTACAATGAGCAGTTCTTC.